This TCR beta chain was sequenced for a study of blood T cell repertoires in COVID-19. In the study overall: Some COVID-19 samples were acute and others convalescent; all came from the United States, Italy and Spain. T cells, B-cell-depleted T cells, or PBMCs supplied cDNA or gDNA.

Per the study methods: It was from reference gene primer amplification that nucleated cell counts were estimated. Measured with immunoSEQ multiplex PCR; TCRdb has only the in-frame clones, and not every one. V, J and clone size derive from that table, while D and trimming were established from the DNA sequence. Here the sample spans around 180,000 clones, about 85% being singletons. Trimming removed 0 bases from V and 5 bases from J, with 10 bases in between. This CDR3 has 13 residues. Germline CDR1 is GTSNPN and CDR2 is SVGIG (reference sequence). The clonotype originates from a woman aged 80 or over with acute or convalescent COVID-19. The sequenced material came from peripheral blood. The chain joins TRBV30 to TRBJ2-5; D remains unclear. The DNA for the CDR3 is TGTGCCTGGAGTGTAGGAGCTAGGGAGACCCAGTACTTC. Translation gives CAWSVGARETQYF. The whole variable domain, filled in from reference TRBV30 and TRBJ2-5, reads SQTIHQWPATLVQPVGSPLSLECTVEGTSNPNLYWYRQAAGRGLQLLFYSVGIGQISSEVPQNLSASRPQDRQFILSSKKLLLSDSGFYLCAWSVGARETQYFGPGTRLLVL.